A single sample gave rise to the 11 T cell receptor beta chains below, sequenced in a study of glioma-infiltrating T cells. Amplification of TCR alpha and beta CDR3 regions from RNA used iRepertoire nested multiplex PCR. Each CDR3 protein gets one entry after TCRdb re-called the multiplex PCR reads with MiXCR. The sample holds fewer than 200,000 distinct CDR3 sequences, over 25% seen once. The sequenced material came from glioma tissue, nonneoplastic brain tissue, or PBMCs (not recorded which). Source of these receptors: a human donor with low-grade glioma or glioblastoma, undergoing nonglioma brain surgery, or in good health (not recorded which).

The J gene is TRBJ2-7, the V gene TRBV11-1, with D perhaps matching TRBD1 or TRBD2 (6 bases each). Looked up from germline, CDR1 is SGHAT and CDR2 is FQDESV (reference sequence). This CDR3 has 17 residues. Deletions cut 5 bases from V and 3 bases from J, with 23 bases between. CDR3 loop: CASSPSGPEGGFYEQYF. The CDR3 nucleotides read TGTGCCAGCAGCCCCTCCGGTCCGGAGGGGGGATTCTACGAGCAGTACTTC. Using reference TRBV11-1 and TRBJ2-7 for the parts outside the CDR3, the full variable domain is EAEVAQSPRYKITEKSQAVAFWCDPISGHATLYWYRQILGQGPELLVQFQDESVVDDSQLPKDRFSAERLKGVDSTLKIQPAELGDSAMYLCASSPSGPEGGFYEQYFGPGTRLTVT.

The V and J genes are TRBV4-3 and TRBJ2-4, with a possible D match to TRBD2 (5 bases). Per the germline V gene, CDR1 is LGHNA and CDR2 is YSLEER. With 1 base removed from V and 6 bases from J, the gap between germline ends came to 13 bases. The CDR3 has 15 residues. The CDR3 nucleotides are TGCGCCAGCAGCCAAGTGGGCACTAGTCCAAACATTCAGTACTTC. The encoded protein is CASSQVGTSPNIQYF.

This clonotype showed up just a few times. The chain links TRBV10-3 to TRBJ2-7, with a possible D match to TRBD1 (5 bases). Trimming cost V 7 bases and J 2 bases, with 9 bases left between them. The CDR3 covers 12 residues. Per germline, CDR1 ENHRY and CDR2 SYGVKD. The CDR3 loop reads CAIKGFAYEQYF. In DNA, the CDR3 is TGTGCCATCAAGGGGTTTGCCTACGAGCAGTACTTC.

This sequence joins TRBV4-3 and TRBJ2-3; 14 bases line up with TRBD2. Germline loops: CDR1 LGHNA, CDR2 YSLEER. This CDR3 region has 18 residues. Trimming took 0 bases from V and 1 from J; bases not matched to a gene: 3. CDR3 DNA: TGCGCCAGCAGCCAAGAAGGGACTAGCGGGAGAGGCACAGATACGCAGTATTTT. Translation: CASSQEGTSGRGTDTQYF.

A word on this clonotype: One end of the junction varies from germline; a read error may be responsible. V and J are TRBV5-1 and TRBJ2-5, with TRBD2 matching over 9 bases. This CDR3 is 16 amino acids long. Germline CDR1 and CDR2: SGHRS and YFSETQ. This chain's CDR3 is CGSSLAGLAGVETQYF. The CDR3 region has the DNA TGCGGCAGCAGCTTGGCCGGATTAGCGGGAGTAGAGACCCAGTACTTC.

At least ten counts were recorded for this clonotype. The chain employs TRBV7-2 and TRBJ1-6, with D tentatively TRBD1 (6 bases). The V end lost 4 bases, the J end lost 12 bases, and 13 bases lay between the germline ends. The CDR3 contains 13 residues. Germline lookup yields CDR1 SGHTA and CDR2 FQGNSA. CDR3 nucleotide sequence: TGTGCCAGCAGCTCTGGACAGCTTCAACCCCTCCACTTT. Its protein is CASSSGQLQPLHF.

Ten or more counts support this clonotype. This chain joins TRBV7-2 and TRBJ2-2; D possibly corresponds to TRBD1 (5 bases). V was clipped by 1 base and J by 6 bases, with 18 bases between them. This CDR3 has 17 residues. In germline, CDR1 is SGHTA, CDR2 FQGNSA. The CDR3 coding sequence is TGTGCCAGCAGCTTAGGGATGGCAGGGTTGAGCCCCGGGGAGCTGTTTTTT. Amino acids: CASSLGMAGLSPGELFF. Together with reference TRBV7-2 and TRBJ2-2, the CDR3 gives the full variable domain: GAGVSQSPSNKVTEKGKDVELRCDPISGHTALYWYRQSLGQGLEFLIYFQGNSAPDKSGLPSDRFSAERTGGSVSTLTIQRTQQEDSAVYLCASSLGMAGLSPGELFFGEGSRLTVL.

Note on this clonotype: A read error is likely, as this CDR3 ends without the conserved phenylalanine or tryptophan. The CDR3 loop reads CASSSLSGTGYYEQYL. The CDR3 DNA sequence: TGTGCCAGCAGCTCGCTTTCAGGGACAGGATACTACGAGCAGTACCTC. This chain connects TRBV5-8 to TRBJ2-7; TRBD1 agrees at 8 bases. Losses at the gene ends were 3 bases for V and 3 bases for J; bases not matched to a gene: 11. The CDR3 is made up of 16 amino acids. Germline CDR1 and CDR2: SGHTS and YDEGEE.

The chain employs TRBV29-1 and TRBJ2-7; 10 nucleotides agree with TRBD2. The germline V gene encodes CDR1 SQVTM and CDR2 ANQGSEA. The J segment lost 4 bases and the V segment lost 5 bases, leaving 8 bases of the junction unmatched. This CDR3 has 14 amino acids. The chain's CDR3 is CSVLISSGSYEQYF. In DNA form, the CDR3 reads TGCAGCGTTTTAATATCTAGCGGGAGTTACGAGCAGTACTTC.

This clonotype was detected many times. The V call is TRBV20-1, the J call TRBJ2-7; 11 bases are shared with TRBD1. The CDR3 loop spans 15 amino acids. The germline CDR1 and CDR2 sequences are DFQATT and SNEGSKA (reference sequence). V trimming: 2 bases; J trimming: 2 bases; junction bases outside the gene matches: 5. This chain's CDR3 is CSARNPGQGAYEQYF. The CDR3 region has the DNA TGCAGTGCTAGAAACCCGGGACAGGGGGCCTACGAGCAGTACTTC.

V and J are TRBV27 and TRBJ2-1; TRBD2 matches 11 bases. The CDR3 loop spans 16 amino acids. The junction had 12 bases not matched to a gene; V was cut back by 7 bases and J by 7 bases. Germline V gene sequence: CDR1 MNHEY, CDR2 SMNVEV (reference sequence). The CDR3 DNA follows: TGTGCCAGCACCAACGGACTAGCGGGCCCCGGGAATGAGCAGTTCTTC. Its translation: CASTNGLAGPGNEQFF.